The T cell receptor beta chain described here comes from a study of identical twins. This clonotype appeared many times. TCRdb processed the 5' RACE reads anew with MiXCR; each CDR3 protein has one entry. The profile shows approximately 230,000 distinct CDR3 sequences, about 6.7% of them singletons. The germline V gene has CDR1 SGHAT and CDR2 FQNNGV. Trimming took 5 bases from V and 1 from J; bases not matched to a gene: 6. The CDR3 length is 15 residues. This sample also belongs to another study, concerning T cells expressing NK-cell markers.

The specimen sequenced was CD8+ T cells sorted from blood. The sequence was collected from a woman aged 18 to 35 in good health. The J gene is TRBJ2-7, the V gene TRBV11-2; 9 nucleotides align to TRBD1. The CDR3 DNA is TGTGCCAGCAGCCCAAGGGACAGGGCGTCCTACGAGCAGTACTTC. It is translated as CASSPRDRASYEQYF.